The subject of this entry is one T cell receptor (beta chain). Its specific antigen is unknown. Base qualities are not recorded, but no much larger clone differs from it by a single base. The CDR3, cysteine through phenylalanine, is 15 amino acids long. Only the CDR3 DNA is retained, 45 bases long and in frame from the first base. As encoded in the germline V gene (reference sequence), CDR1 is LNHDA while CDR2 is SQIVND. In total, 630 or so healthy bone marrow donors made up the cohort. At the time of sampling, all cohort members were nominally healthy, though unrecorded immune exposures were likely present. The donor was CMV seronegative and was included in the group of a few hundred seronegative cohort members. A peripheral blood sample was provided by each donor, and peripheral blood mononuclear cells were used for TCR beta sequencing. The Qiagen DNeasy Blood Extraction Kit was used to extract genomic DNA from the blood cell samples.

The library came from the immunoSEQ multiplex PCR assay. For the multiplex PCR, a mixture combining 60 forward primers for TCR Vbeta segments and 13 reverse primers for TCR Jbeta segments was used. A multiplex PCR assay on genomic DNA amplified the CDR3 region of rearranged TCR beta genes. The Illumina HiSeq System was used to sequence the amplified TCR beta libraries as 87-base-pair reads. The original methods were these. In a later analysis, roughly 80 million unique TCR beta chains were counted across the roughly 610 repertoires, and around 10 million of these chains were shared by at least two donors. A nearest-neighbor algorithm error-corrected the raw reads and collapsed the reads into unique sequences, merging closely related sequences to remove PCR and sequencing errors. To assign V, D and J gene segments, CDR3 sequences were aligned to IMGT reference sequences. For a sequence to be retained, a match of at least six nucleotides was required to both a V gene segment and a J gene segment. A rearrangement was called productive if the CDR3 had no stop codons and remained in frame with V and J, and every other rearrangement was called non-productive. CDR3 was defined by IMGT convention, running from the second conserved V-encoded cysteine to the conserved J-encoded phenylalanine. Sequences without an unambiguous match to a single V gene segment were excluded from the earlier analysis of a few hundred of the donors. An earlier analysis of 500 to 600 of the donors classified V segments as functional when productive rearrangements were above 56.7% and as segregating when the standard deviation between donors was above 5%. A statistical classification framework was built for diagnosing cytomegalovirus status from the catalog of TCR beta chain sequences. In a later analysis, TCR nucleotide sequences were compared against IMGT/GENE-DB human TR gene sequences so that V and J genes could be assigned. Using the TCRdist pipeline, a later analysis assigned CDR3 sequences along with most-parsimonious VDJ recombination scenarios. In a later analysis, each TCR beta chain was defined by its CDR3 amino acid sequence together with its V-gene family, and reads without a unique V-gene family were excluded. As a way to deal with suspected cross-contamination and a sequencing artifact, a later analysis dropped more than 500 nucleotide sequences that were highly shared and had low generation probability. A later analysis calculated a clonal expansion index for each public chain from normalized within-repertoire ranks of inferred template counts. In a later analysis, generation probabilities were computed with a VDJ recombination model fitted to out-of-frame rearrangements, and the resulting probabilities were checked against IGoR. Hypergeometric tests were used in a later analysis to score TCR-TCR, TCR-HLA and TCR-CMV co-occurrence, with a repertoire-size bias correction applied to the TCR pairs. False discovery rates were estimated in a later analysis by permuting HLA or CMV assignments 20 times. A later analysis grouped co-occurring TCRs with DBSCAN, adding TCRdist sequence similarity when clustering within HLA-allele-positive subsets. Repertoires with fewer than 30,000 or more than 120,000 public chains, plus five repertoires with anomalous nucleotide sharing, were excluded from co-occurrence clustering. TCRdb limited this immuneACCESS table to in-frame rearrangements with V and J called. A share of clones is missing; checked studies link under half to unresolved V genes, and the rest is unexplained. V, J and clone size are those of that table, while D and trimming were read from the DNA. Across this sample there are about 170,000 clones, with roughly 83% seen only once. About 2% of the sample belongs to the ten largest clones.

This record belongs to a study of cytomegalovirus exposure and HLA in healthy donors (dated by TCRdb to the late 2010s). Study-level background: According to an earlier analysis of 587 of the donors, about 190 million T cells yielded some 120 million unique TCR beta sequences and more than 250 Gb of sequence data. On average, around 230,000 unique TCR beta nucleotide sequences were sequenced per donor among several hundred genotyped donors of the cohort, with 15% to 20% of those sequences being non-productive. In an earlier analysis of roughly 580 of the donors, high-throughput TCR beta sequencing was used to judge whether each TCR beta V gene segment behaved as functional or pseudogenic. To predict cytomegalovirus infection status, the study brought together high-throughput TCR immunosequencing, statistical association of individual TCRs with disease status, and machine learning. Alongside the repertoire data, information on donor age, sex, ethnicity and CMV serostatus was compiled. In a later analysis, previously published TCR beta repertoires from fewer than 750 donors were re-analyzed and high-resolution HLA genotyping was added so that TCR occurrence patterns could be studied. About five DR-DQ haplotypes were treated as single units for association and clustering because of strong linkage in the cohort. The aim of the study was to test whether cataloging public T cell receptors could identify signatures of past pathogen exposure. Of the roughly 400 genotyped donors, around 81% fell in the genetic ancestry cluster associated with self-reported Caucasian donors. The number of typed donors differed by locus: about 620-630 for A, B, C, DRB1 and DQB1; 522 for DQA1; some 590 for DPA1; and some 430 for DPB1. In a later genetic analysis, genome-wide SNP genotypes for about three fifths of the roughly 670 donors were used, and that subset was treated as a discovery cohort. Roughly 300 gigabases of sequencing data and around 85 million unique TCR sequences made up an early release that covered approximately 620 HLA-typed donors. Every repertoire in the discovery cohort had been generated on one and the same sequencing platform. A separate validation cohort of roughly 130 different subjects was used in addition to the approximately 700-subject first cohort. The study used immunosequencing to profile the T cell repertoires of some 600 subjects and linked those repertoires to cytomegalovirus serostatus. In the later analysis, no new phenotypic data were used to find candidate immune exposures; instead, reliance was placed on TCR beta sequences and their occurrence across donors. HLA typing covered class I and class II loci at four-digit resolution.

Overall results and qualifications from the work: A cluster of highly shared sequence variants was judged likely to represent a technical artifact of the sequencing pipeline. This cohort had only TCR beta chains sequenced, and the lack of alpha or paired-chain data limited which features could be detected. A total of 150 to 200 TCR beta chains were listed by the study as associated with cytomegalovirus. In a later analysis, the rate of TCR association differed among HLA loci, with DRB1 alleles having the most associated TCRs and HLA-C alleles having the fewest. Across donors, most TCR sequences were observed very rarely, whereas some public TCRs were present in many individuals. Correlated functional status among segregating V segments might reflect linkage disequilibrium, but an unknown experimental factor could not be ruled out. Because counts were too low, some 16 rarely observed V segments, including chromosome 9 orphons, were excluded from the earlier analysis of 587 of the donors. Sequencing depth was assumed to be roughly uniform across donors in the presence/absence analyses, though that assumption may not hold. In an earlier analysis of approximately 590 of the donors, most TCR beta V segments were observed in productive rearrangements about 90% or about 30% of the time, broadly matching IMGT annotations. The authors suggested that the approach could potentially be extended to other disease states and immunological phenotypes. In both the original and validation cohorts, the classifier was reported to diagnose cytomegalovirus status with high specificity and sensitivity. In a later genetic analysis, fewer N-insertions in productive TCRs were reported among donors in an Asian-associated ancestry cluster than the roughly 700-donor mean. Immune exposure information for the cohort was limited to CMV serostatus. Because HLA typing was missing for some donors at each locus, association tests included only the typed subset. A further reported finding was that TCR beta sequences accurately predicted the HLA-A and HLA-B alleles for most subjects in the first cohort. Compared with equally common non-associated chains, HLA-associated TCR beta chains in a later analysis were more clonally expanded and had lower generation probabilities. In vitro tests confirmed that a few of the cytomegalovirus-associated TCR beta chains recognize cytomegalovirus antigens. In a later analysis, most CMV-associated TCR beta chains were found to appear HLA-restricted, with HLA associations seemingly driven largely by CMV exposure. A later analysis reported that several top co-occurrence clusters appeared linked to parvovirus B19, influenza, CMV and Epstein-Barr virus. V-gene and J-gene trimming of TCR beta chains was associated with a missense DCLRE1C variant in a later genetic analysis, and the association was replicated in an independent cohort. In a later analysis, around 17,000 TCR beta sequences were associated with specific HLA alleles at a false discovery rate of 0.05. Because the 87-base-pair reads could not distinguish some IMGT-functional V segments, including TRBV6-2 and TRBV6-3, those segments were excluded. When HLA alleles, especially DR and DQ, strongly co-occurred, attributing TCR associations to individual alleles was difficult.

Sequenced sample: PBMCs. This TCR was recovered from a woman aged 50 to 65 in good health and CMV-seronegative. This sequence uses TRBV19 and TRBJ2-5; perhaps TRBD1 is the D gene, with 6 bases matching. The end of the DNA fits TRBJ2-7 better, so the J call may be wrong. The CDR3 sequence is CASRSLGADRYEQYF. The DNA is as follows: TGTGCCAGTAGATCGTTGGGGGCAGACCGCTACGAGCAGTACTTC.